This T cell receptor beta chain emerged from a study of CD8 T cells in ankylosing spondylitis. Germline CDR1 is DFQATT and CDR2 is SNEGSKA (reference sequence). Losses at the gene ends were 5 bases for V and 1 base for J; bases not matched to a gene: 5. CDR3 length equals 14 residues. TCRdb reprocessed the 5' RACE reads via MiXCR and lists one record per CDR3 protein. The sample lists some 840,000 distinct CDR3 sequences; 12% were seen once. This clonotype was recorded a few times. Its matching antigen is unknown. Study outcomes and limitations: There was a TCR beta motif, made of several highly homologous variants, that appeared characteristic of ankylosing spondylitis blood.

This TCR was recovered from a male donor with ankylosing spondylitis. Input material: blood, either unsorted or a sorted T cell fraction (not recorded which). The rearrangement uses TRBV20-1 and TRBJ2-7; 10 bases align to TRBD2. The CDR3 nucleotides read TGCAGTGCTGGGGGACTAGCGTTTTCCTACGAGCAGTACTTC. Amino acids: CSAGGLAFSYEQYF.